Here is one TCR beta chain with its context. It lacks a known antigen. Base qualities are not recorded, but no much larger clone differs from it by a single base. The germline V end is reduced by 5 bases and the J end by 5 bases; junction bases left unmatched: 9. Including cysteine and phenylalanine, the CDR3 has 15 amino acids. CDR3 DNA only is kept here, 45 bases in frame from base 1. CDR1 is given as SGHTA and CDR2 as FQGNSA, both from the germline V gene. This record belongs to a study of blood T cell repertoires in COVID-19 (dated by TCRdb to the early 2020s). With respect to the entire study: Samples from collaborators originated in the United States, Italy and Spain and spanned both the acute and convalescent phases of COVID-19. The material from the prospective study consisted of cDNA or gDNA derived from T cells, B-cell-depleted T cells, or PBMCs. Subjects who had been exposed to COVID-19, were actively infected with it, or had recovered from it provided the deeply sampled blood TCRbeta repertoires that made up the dataset. A freely available public database, intended as a resource for researchers studying the immune response to SARS-CoV-2, is where the repertoires were released. Samples were obtained from the ongoing ImmuneRACE study (first 160 participants) and from 950 to 1,500 subjects provided by 6 global collaborators. A de-identified subject ID, COVID-19 status, age in years and sex were almost always included in the sample metadata. Where available, HLA class I and class II types were taken from metadata supplied by the sample provider and were not determined by assay-based typing.

General conclusions and limits of the study: Clinical and demographic metadata were provided uncurated, with the amount varying by source and participant.

TCRbeta CDR3 regions were amplified from genomic DNA using the immunoSEQ Assay, a bias-controlled multiplex PCR. In the original analysis: The number of nucleated cells in each sample was estimated from the amplification of reference gene primers within the assay. To quantify the absolute abundance of each unique TCRbeta CDR3 rearrangement, sequence reads were collapsed and filtered. For each sample, productive Simpson clonality was calculated by taking the square root of Simpson's diversity index across productive rearrangements. TCRdb took this table from immuneACCESS and kept in-frame rearrangements with V and J called. Such tables lack part of the clones; where checked against another copy, unresolved V genes explain under half of the gap, and the rest is unexplained. The V and J calls and clone size come from that table; D and trimming were worked out from the DNA. Here the sample has tens of thousands of clones; nearly 90% occur a single time. Around 3.9% of the sample goes to the ten largest clones.

Collaborating institutions collected whole blood in K2EDTA tubes following their own protocols. For TCRbeta analysis, collaborators shipped samples in one of three forms: frozen whole blood, isolated PBMCs, or DNA extracted from either of those sample types. Recombination connected TRBV7-2 to TRBJ2-5; TRBD2 fits 9 bases in the junction. The material sequenced was peripheral blood. The receptor's source is a man in his 70s with acute or convalescent COVID-19. The CDR3 corresponds to CASSPGLAGWETQYF. The DNA sequence follows: TGTGCCAGCAGCCCCGGGCTAGCGGGGTGGGAGACCCAGTACTTC. The CDR3, completed at both ends by the reference TRBV7-2 and TRBJ2-5 genes, gives the full variable domain GAGVSQSPSNKVTEKGKDVELRCDPISGHTALYWYRQSLGQGLEFLIYFQGNSAPDKSGLPSDRFSAERTGGSVSTLTIQRTQQEDSAVYLCASSPGLAGWETQYFGPGTRLLVL.